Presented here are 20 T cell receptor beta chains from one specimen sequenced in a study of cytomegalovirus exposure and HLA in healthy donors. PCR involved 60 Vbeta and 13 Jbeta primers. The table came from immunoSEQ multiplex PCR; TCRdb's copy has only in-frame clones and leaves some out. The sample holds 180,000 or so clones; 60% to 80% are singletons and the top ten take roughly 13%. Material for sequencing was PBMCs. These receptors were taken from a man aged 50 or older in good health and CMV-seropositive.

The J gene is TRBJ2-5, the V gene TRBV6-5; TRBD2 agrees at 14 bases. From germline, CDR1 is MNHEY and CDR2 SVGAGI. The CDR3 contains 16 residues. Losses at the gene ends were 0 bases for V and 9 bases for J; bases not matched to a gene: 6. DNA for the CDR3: TGTGCCAGCAGTTACTCGGGACTAGCGGGGGCCCTGCCCCAGTACTTC. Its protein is CASSYSGLAGALPQYF.

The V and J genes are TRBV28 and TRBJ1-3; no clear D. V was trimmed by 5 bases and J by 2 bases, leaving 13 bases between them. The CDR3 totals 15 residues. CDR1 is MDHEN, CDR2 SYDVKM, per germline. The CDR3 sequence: CASSPRSVAGNTIYF. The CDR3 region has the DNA TGTGCCAGCAGTCCCCGTTCAGTGGCTGGAAACACCATATATTTT. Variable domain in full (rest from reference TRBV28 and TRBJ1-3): DVKVTQSSRYLVKRTGEKVFLECVQDMDHENMFWYRQDPGLGLRLIYFSYDVKMKEKGDIPEGYSVSREKKERFSLILESASTNQTSMYLCASSPRSVAGNTIYFGEGSWLTVV.

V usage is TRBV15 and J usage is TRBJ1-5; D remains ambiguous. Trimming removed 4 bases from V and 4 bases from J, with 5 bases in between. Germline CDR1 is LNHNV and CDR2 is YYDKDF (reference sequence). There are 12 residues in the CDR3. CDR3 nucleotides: TGTGCCACCAGCAATCAAAATCAGCCCCAGCATTTT. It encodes CATSNQNQPQHF. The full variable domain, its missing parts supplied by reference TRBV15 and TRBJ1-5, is DAMVIQNPRYQVTQFGKPVTLSCSQTLNHNVMYWYQQKSSQAPKLLFHYYDKDFNNEADTPDNFQSRRPNTSFCFLDIRSPGLGDTAMYLCATSNQNQPQHFGDGTRLSIL.

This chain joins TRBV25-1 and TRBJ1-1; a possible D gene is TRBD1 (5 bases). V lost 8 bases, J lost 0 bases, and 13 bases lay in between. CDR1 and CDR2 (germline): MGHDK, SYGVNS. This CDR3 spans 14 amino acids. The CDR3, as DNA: TGTGCCAGCCTCCCCCAGGGCCTGAACACTGAAGCTTTCTTT. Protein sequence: CASLPQGLNTEAFF.

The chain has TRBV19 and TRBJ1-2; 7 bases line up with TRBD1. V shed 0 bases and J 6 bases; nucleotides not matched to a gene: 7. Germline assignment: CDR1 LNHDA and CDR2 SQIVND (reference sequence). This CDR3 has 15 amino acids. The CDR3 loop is CASSIEWRGRDGYTF. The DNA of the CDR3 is TGTGCCAGTAGTATAGAGTGGAGGGGGCGAGATGGCTACACCTTC.

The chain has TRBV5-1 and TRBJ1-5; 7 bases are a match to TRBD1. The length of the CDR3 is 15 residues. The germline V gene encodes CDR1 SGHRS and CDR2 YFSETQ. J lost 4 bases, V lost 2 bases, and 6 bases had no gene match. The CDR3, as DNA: TGCGCCAGCAGCTTTACAGGGGAATCTAATCAGCCCCAGCATTTT. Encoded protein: CASSFTGESNQPQHF.

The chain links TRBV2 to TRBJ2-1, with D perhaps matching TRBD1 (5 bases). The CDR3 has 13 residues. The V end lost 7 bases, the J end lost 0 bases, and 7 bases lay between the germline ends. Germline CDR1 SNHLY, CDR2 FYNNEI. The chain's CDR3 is CASTGISYNEQFF. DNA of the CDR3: TGTGCCAGCACAGGGATCTCCTACAATGAGCAGTTCTTC.

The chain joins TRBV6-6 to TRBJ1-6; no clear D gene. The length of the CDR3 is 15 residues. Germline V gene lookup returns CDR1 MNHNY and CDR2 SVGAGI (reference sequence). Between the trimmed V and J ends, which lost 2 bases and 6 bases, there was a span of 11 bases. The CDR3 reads CASSYGLVANSPLHF. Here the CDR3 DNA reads TGTGCCAGCAGTTACGGGCTGGTCGCTAATTCACCCCTCCACTTT.

This CDR3 reads CASRLDGDLSYNSPLHF. The CDR3 coding sequence is TGTGCCAGCCGGCTCGACGGGGATCTCTCCTATAATTCACCCCTCCACTTT. The chain joins TRBV28 to TRBJ1-6, with D hard to call. The CDR3 length is 17 residues. Germline loops: CDR1 MDHEN, CDR2 SYDVKM. V dropped 8 bases and J dropped 0 bases, with 17 bases sitting between them.

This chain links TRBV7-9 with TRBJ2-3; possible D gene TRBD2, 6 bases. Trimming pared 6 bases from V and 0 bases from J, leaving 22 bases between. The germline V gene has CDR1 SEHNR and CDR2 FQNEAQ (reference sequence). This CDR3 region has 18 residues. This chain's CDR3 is CASRPTRIAETSTDTQYF. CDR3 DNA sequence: TGTGCCAGCAGACCCACGCGCATAGCGGAGACTAGCACAGATACGCAGTATTTT. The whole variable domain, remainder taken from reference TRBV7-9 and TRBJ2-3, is DTGVSQNPRHKITKRGQNVTFRCDPISEHNRLYWYRQTLGQGPEFLTYFQNEAQLEKSRLLSDRFSAERPKGSFSTLEIQRTEQGDSAMYLCASRPTRIAETSTDTQYFGPGTRLTVL.

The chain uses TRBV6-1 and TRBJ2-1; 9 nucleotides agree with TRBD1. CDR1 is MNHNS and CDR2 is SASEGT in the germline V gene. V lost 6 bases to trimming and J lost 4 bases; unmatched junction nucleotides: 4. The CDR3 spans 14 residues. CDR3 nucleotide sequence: TGTGCCAGCAGGACAGGGGGGATTTACAATGAGCAGTTCTTC. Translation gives CASRTGGIYNEQFF.

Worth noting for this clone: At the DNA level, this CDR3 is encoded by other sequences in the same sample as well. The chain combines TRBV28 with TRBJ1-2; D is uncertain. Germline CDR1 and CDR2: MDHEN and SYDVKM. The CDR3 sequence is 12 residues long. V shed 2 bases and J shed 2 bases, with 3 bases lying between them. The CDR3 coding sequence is TGTGCCAGCAGTTTAAGCAACTATGGCTACACCTTC. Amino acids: CASSLSNYGYTF.

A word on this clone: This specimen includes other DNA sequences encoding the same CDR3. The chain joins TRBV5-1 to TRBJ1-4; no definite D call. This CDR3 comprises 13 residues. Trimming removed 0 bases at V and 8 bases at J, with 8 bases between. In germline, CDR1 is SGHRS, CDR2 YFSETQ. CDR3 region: CASSLEGGEKLFF. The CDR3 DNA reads TGCGCCAGCAGCTTGGAGGGCGGGGAAAAACTGTTTTTT.

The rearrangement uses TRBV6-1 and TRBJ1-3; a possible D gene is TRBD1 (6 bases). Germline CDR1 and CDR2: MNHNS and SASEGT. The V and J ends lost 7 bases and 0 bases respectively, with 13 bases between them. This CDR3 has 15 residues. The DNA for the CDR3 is TGTGCCAGCAAGGTCGAAGGGGGCTCTGGAAACACCATATATTTT. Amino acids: CASKVEGGSGNTIYF.

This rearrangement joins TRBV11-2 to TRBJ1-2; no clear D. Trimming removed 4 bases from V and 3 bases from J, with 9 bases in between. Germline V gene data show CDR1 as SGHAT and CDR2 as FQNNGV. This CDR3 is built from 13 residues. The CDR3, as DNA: TGTGCCAGCAGCTCGGGGTTAGACTATGGCTACACCTTC. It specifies CASSSGLDYGYTF.

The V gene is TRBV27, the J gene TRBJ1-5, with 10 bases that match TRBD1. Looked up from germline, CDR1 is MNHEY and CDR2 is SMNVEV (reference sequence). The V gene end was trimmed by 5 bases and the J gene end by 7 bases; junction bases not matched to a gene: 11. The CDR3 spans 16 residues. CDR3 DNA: TGTGCCAGCAGTACGTACCGGGACAGGGGTGAGCAGCCCCAGCATTTT. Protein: CASSTYRDRGEQPQHF.

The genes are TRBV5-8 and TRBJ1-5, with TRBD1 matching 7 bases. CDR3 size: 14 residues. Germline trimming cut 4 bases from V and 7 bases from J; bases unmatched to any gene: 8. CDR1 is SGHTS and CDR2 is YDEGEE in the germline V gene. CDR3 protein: CASSPRTGKQPQHF. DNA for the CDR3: TGTGCCAGCAGCCCTAGGACAGGTAAACAGCCCCAGCATTTT.

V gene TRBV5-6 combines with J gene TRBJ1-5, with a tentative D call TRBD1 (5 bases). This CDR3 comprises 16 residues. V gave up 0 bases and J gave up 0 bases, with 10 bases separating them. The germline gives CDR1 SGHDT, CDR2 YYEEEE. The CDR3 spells CASSLAGGVSNQPQHF. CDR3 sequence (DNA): TGTGCCAGCAGCTTGGCGGGGGGGGTTAGCAATCAGCCCCAGCATTTT.

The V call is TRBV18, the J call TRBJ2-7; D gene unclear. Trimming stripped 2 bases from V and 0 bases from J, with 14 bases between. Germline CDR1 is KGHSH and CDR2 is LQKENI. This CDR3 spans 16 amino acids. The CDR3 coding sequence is TGTGCCAGCTCACCATCAACGGTCCTAAGCTCCTACGAGCAGTACTTC. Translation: CASSPSTVLSSYEQYF. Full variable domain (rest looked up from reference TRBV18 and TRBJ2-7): NAGVMQNPRHLVRRRGQEARLRCSPMKGHSHVYWYRQLPEEGLKFMVYLQKENIIDESGMPKERFSAEFPKEGPSILRIQQVVRGDSAAYFCASSPSTVLSSYEQYFGPGTRLTVT.

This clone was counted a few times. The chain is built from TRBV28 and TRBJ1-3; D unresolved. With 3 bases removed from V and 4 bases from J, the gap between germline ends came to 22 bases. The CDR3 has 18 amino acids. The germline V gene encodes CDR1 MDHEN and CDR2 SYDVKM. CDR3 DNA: TGTGCCAGCAGTTTCGGTATTCGGCGGAGCCGACTCGGAAACACCATATATTTT. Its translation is CASSFGIRRSRLGNTIYF.